These 3 T cell receptor beta chains were all obtained from the same sample, sequenced in a study of cytomegalovirus exposure and HLA in healthy donors. The data were produced by immunoSEQ multiplex PCR, yet TCRdb's version contains in-frame clones alone and is incomplete. Altogether about 56,000 clones are present, about 92% being singletons, with the ten largest covering roughly 1.7%. Sequenced input: PBMCs. These receptors were taken from a woman under 30 in good health and CMV-seropositive.

This chain links TRBV5-1 with TRBJ2-6; TRBD1 matches at 7 bases. This CDR3 has 15 amino acids. J was trimmed by 3 bases and V by 4 bases; bases with no gene match: 4. CDR1 and CDR2 from the germline V gene are SGHRS and YFSETQ. The DNA of the CDR3 is TGCGCCAGCAGCCCGACAGGGTATGGGGCCAACGTCCTGACTTTC. This translates into CASSPTGYGANVLTF. Using reference TRBV5-1 and TRBJ2-6 for the parts outside the CDR3, the full variable domain is KAGVTQTPRYLIKTRGQQVTLSCSPISGHRSVSWYQQTPGQGLQFLFEYFSETQRNKGNFPGRFSGRQFSNSRSEMNVSTLELGDSALYLCASSPTGYGANVLTFGAGSRLTVL.

The chain combines TRBV15 with TRBJ2-7, with a tentative D call TRBD1 (6 bases). Germline loops: CDR1 LNHNV, CDR2 YYDKDF (reference sequence). Trimming removed 5 bases at V and 1 base at J, with 15 bases between. CDR3 length equals 15 residues. The CDR3 DNA follows: TGTGCCACCAGCCCCGCCCCGACAGGATCCTACGAGCAGTACTTC. It yields the protein CATSPAPTGSYEQYF.

J is TRBJ1-5 and V is TRBV2, with D perhaps TRBD1 (5 bases). The CDR3 has 14 residues. The V end was cut by 3 bases, the J end by 2 bases, with 8 bases between. In germline, CDR1 is SNHLY, CDR2 FYNNEI. The CDR3 DNA reads as TGTGCCAGCAGTGACAGGGTCGGCAATCAGCCCCAGCATTTT. Encoded protein: CASSDRVGNQPQHF.